The 32 T cell receptor beta chains given below trace back to one sample, sequenced in a study of regulatory T cells in long-lasting Graves disease. Arm-PCR of CDR3 regions and iRepertoire HTBI primers were used to build TCR beta libraries. TCRdb re-called the multiplex PCR reads through MiXCR, storing one row per CDR3 protein. This sample has some 370,000 distinct CDR3 sequences, with about a fifth found just once. Time point meaning: persistent/refractory GD, antithyroid drugs over 5 years with positive TRAb. After RNA was extracted from PBMCs, the TCR library was made from it. This specimen consisted of peripheral blood mononuclear cells (PBMCs), obtained when the disease was refractory, from a patient treated with antithyroid drugs. These receptors originate from a female donor with Graves disease.

In the case of this clonotype: A much larger clone lies a single base off, so this may be a read error. The chain is built from TRBV5-5 and TRBJ1-4; D not resolved. Germline CDR1 SGHKS, CDR2 YYEKEE (reference sequence). This CDR3 contains 14 residues. For the CDR3, the DNA is TGTGCCAGCAGCTTTTTTCGGCCCCTCGAAAAACTGTCTTTT. This codes for CASSFFRPLEKLSF. The whole variable domain, remainder taken from reference TRBV5-5 and TRBJ1-4, is DAGVTQSPTHLIKTRGQQVTLRCSPISGHKSVSWYQQVLGQGPQFIFQYYEKEERGRGNFPDRFSARQFPNYSSELNVNALLLGDSALYLCASSFFRPLEKLSFGSGTQLSVL.

This clonotype appeared a few times. The genes are TRBV28 and TRBJ2-1; TRBD2 matches at 15 bases. With V trimmed by 11 bases and J by 9 bases, 5 bases remained unmatched. The CDR3 consists of 13 residues. The germline CDR1 and CDR2 sequences are MDHEN and SYDVKM. The CDR3 coding sequence is TGTGCCGGAAGGACTAGCGGGAGGGGTGAGCAGTTCTTC. As protein: CAGRTSGRGEQFF.

The DNA of the CDR3 is TGTGCCAGCAGCTTCCGGGAATACGAAGAGACCCAGTACTTC. Its translation is CASSFREYEETQYF. This rearrangement joins TRBV7-9 to TRBJ2-5; D might be TRBD2 (5 bases). This CDR3 has 14 residues. V lost 3 bases to trimming and J lost 3 bases, with 11 bases between them. Germline-derived CDR1 and CDR2 are SEHNR and FQNEAQ (reference sequence).

V usage is TRBV12-3 or TRBV12-4 and J usage is TRBJ1-1, with 7 bases matching TRBD1. The CDR3 has 14 amino acids. V lost 4 bases to trimming and J lost 3 bases; unmatched junction nucleotides: 5. CDR3 bases: TGTGCCAGCAGTTGGGGACAGTCGGACACTGAAGCTTTCTTT. Translated: CASSWGQSDTEAFF.

This clonotype was counted at least ten times. The chain carries TRBV6-5 and TRBJ2-7; D is ambiguous. This CDR3 has 13 residues. With 2 bases removed from V and 0 bases from J, the gap between germline ends came to 5 bases. The germline gives CDR1 MNHEY, CDR2 SVGAGI. The CDR3 DNA reads TGTGCCAGCAGTTACCCGGGCTCCTACGAGCAGTACTTC. It is translated as CASSYPGSYEQYF.

The V and J genes are TRBV6-1 and TRBJ1-1; D is possibly TRBD1 (5 bases). V was pared by 6 bases and J by 6 bases, with 14 bases between. The CDR3 contains 13 residues. Germline CDR1 and CDR2: MNHNS and SASEGT. The CDR3 region is CASRPGRGAEAFF. CDR3 nucleotide sequence: TGTGCCAGCAGGCCGGGACGGGGGGCTGAAGCTTTCTTT.

The chain couples TRBV7-2 to TRBJ1-6, with D perhaps matching TRBD1 (5 bases). CDR3 length equals 14 residues. V gave up 7 bases and J gave up 11 bases, with 18 bases separating them. Germline V gene lookup returns CDR1 SGHTA and CDR2 FQGNSA. The CDR3 spells CASTPGGFWAPLHF. The CDR3 DNA reads as TGTGCCAGCACCCCGGGGGGGTTTTGGGCACCCCTCCACTTT.

Note on this clonotype: A far larger clone is a single base away, which makes a read error likely. This chain joins TRBV6-9 and TRBJ2-7; D gene unclear. Germline V CDR1 and CDR2: MNHGY, SVAAGI. The V end lost 4 bases, the J end lost 8 bases, and 21 bases lay between the germline ends. This CDR3 comprises 15 residues. The CDR3 loop reads CASSFGSIGEVKQYF. The CDR3 region has the DNA TGTGCCAGCAGTTTTGGATCCATCGGAGAGGTCAAGCAGTACTTC.

The chain uses TRBV7-2 and TRBJ2-7; maybe TRBD2 (5 bases). The J call could be wrong; TRBJ2-1 is a better fit for the DNA end. The CDR3 covers 15 residues. Looked up from germline, CDR1 is SGHTA and CDR2 is FQGNSA. The CDR3 spells CASSLRAAAQNEQFF. In DNA, the CDR3 is TGTGCCAGCAGCTTACGGGCAGCGGCCCAAAATGAGCAGTTCTTC.

The CDR3 DNA is TGCGCCAGCAGCCAATTGGGGGGTGCAACTAATGAAAAACTGTTTTTT. Its protein is CASSQLGGATNEKLFF. The rearrangement joins TRBV5-1 to TRBJ1-4; D may be TRBD1 (5 bases). The CDR3 loop spans 16 amino acids. Germline CDR1 reads SGHRS; CDR2 reads YFSETQ. The V and J ends lost 4 bases and 0 bases respectively, with 13 bases between them.

The chain uses TRBV20-1 and TRBJ2-2, with 9 bases that match TRBD2. The CDR3 consists of 15 residues. CDR1 is DFQATT, CDR2 SNEGSKA, per germline (reference sequence). V was clipped by 6 bases and J by 1 base; unmatched bases: 6. CDR3 sequence: CSARSGSKNTGELFF. In DNA form, the CDR3 reads TGCAGTGCCCGTAGCGGGAGTAAGAACACCGGGGAGCTGTTTTTT.

This clonotype came up many times. V usage is TRBV6-2 or TRBV6-3 and J usage is TRBJ2-7; D is possibly TRBD1 (6 bases). The V end was cut by 4 bases, the J end by 7 bases, with 14 bases between. This CDR3 comprises 13 residues. Germline V gene lookup returns CDR1 MNHEY and CDR2 SVGEGT. This CDR3 is CASSSAGVREQYF. CDR3 DNA: TGTGCCAGCAGTTCCGCAGGGGTTCGGGAGCAGTACTTC.

This clonotype was seen at least ten times. The rearrangement links TRBV12-3 or TRBV12-4 to TRBJ2-7; D might be TRBD1 or TRBD2, each matching 6 bases. The CDR3 is 12 residues long. V shed 6 bases and J shed 5 bases, with 11 bases lying between them. The CDR3 loop reads CASSEGGDEQYF. In DNA, the CDR3 is TGTGCCAGCAGCGAGGGGGGAGACGAGCAGTACTTC.

This chain links TRBV5-6 with TRBJ1-2; D might be TRBD1 (6 bases). The germline V gene has CDR1 SGHDT and CDR2 YYEEEE. V lost 4 bases, J lost 5 bases, and 9 bases lay in between. The CDR3 sequence is 12 residues long. CDR3 loop: CASSPDRYGYTF. The CDR3 region has the DNA TGTGCCAGCAGCCCGGACAGATATGGCTACACCTTC.

This clonotype showed up many times. The CDR3 is CASTRLGETQYF. The CDR3 DNA reads as TGTGCCAGCACCCGCTTGGGGGAGACCCAGTACTTC. V usage is TRBV2 and J usage is TRBJ2-5; D gene uncertain. Germline V gene sequence: CDR1 SNHLY, CDR2 FYNNEI. The CDR3 length is 12 residues. V lost 7 bases, J lost 5 bases, and 11 bases lay in between.

The V call is TRBV10-3, the J call TRBJ2-7; tentatively, D is TRBD1 (5 bases). The CDR3 has 16 residues. Trimming pared 3 bases from V and 5 bases from J, leaving 20 bases between. CDR1 ENHRY and CDR2 SYGVKD come from the germline V gene. DNA of the CDR3: TGTGCCATCAGTGAACCAGGGTCGAGTCTAGGCCACGAGCAGTACTTC. It specifies CAISEPGSSLGHEQYF.

This clonotype has only a few counts. V gene TRBV7-2 combines with J gene TRBJ2-1; D remains unclear. V gave up 5 bases and J gave up 5 bases, with 4 bases separating them. The germline V gene has CDR1 SGHTA and CDR2 FQGNSA. This CDR3 has 11 amino acids. In DNA, the CDR3 is TGTGCCAGCAGCCAGCACAATGAGCAGTTCTTC. Protein sequence: CASSQHNEQFF.

Concerning this clonotype itself: Germline and junction disagree at one end, which may indicate a read error. The chain employs TRBV7-9 and TRBJ2-5; 10 nucleotides align to TRBD2. This CDR3 spans 15 amino acids. CDR1 SEHNR and CDR2 FQNEAQ come from the germline V gene (reference sequence). CDR3 loop: CASSPSGRLQETQCF. DNA for the CDR3: TGTGCCAGCAGCCCTAGCGGGAGATTGCAAGAGACCCAGTGCTTC.

This clonotype was recorded many times. J is TRBJ1-1 and V is TRBV28; D unresolved. Trimming took off 4 bases at V and 1 base at J, with 4 bases between the two ends. The CDR3 is 12 amino acids. CDR1 is MDHEN and CDR2 is SYDVKM in the germline V gene. The CDR3 bases are TGTGCCAGCAGTTGGTGGAACACTGAAGCTTTCTTT. It specifies CASSWWNTEAFF.

This clonotype was counted ten times or more. V and J are TRBV6-1 and TRBJ2-7; D remains ambiguous. Deletions cut 6 bases from V and 2 bases from J, with 20 bases between. The CDR3 contains 16 residues. CDR1 is MNHNS, CDR2 SASEGT, per germline. In DNA form, the CDR3 reads TGTGCCAGCAGAGGCCGAAGGCAGCCGAAGACCTACGAGCAGTACTTC. Amino acids: CASRGRRQPKTYEQYF.

The chain is built from TRBV10-3 and TRBJ1-4; D not certain. Germline CDR1 and CDR2: ENHRY and SYGVKD. CDR3 length equals 12 residues. The V end was cut by 2 bases, the J end by 7 bases, with 5 bases between. CDR3 in amino acids: CAISEGTEKLFF. CDR3 DNA: TGTGCCATCAGTGAGGGTACTGAAAAACTGTTTTTT.

This clonotype was observed a handful of times. The chain couples TRBV7-9 to TRBJ1-2, with a possible D match to TRBD1 (6 bases). Germline V gives CDR1 SEHNR, CDR2 FQNEAQ (reference sequence). The CDR3 has 19 amino acids. V gave up 5 bases and J gave up 2 bases, with 27 bases separating them. The CDR3 bases are TGTGCCAGCAGCCCACCCATAGCCCCCCACAGGGAGTTCAACTATGGCTACACCTTC. Protein: CASSPPIAPHREFNYGYTF.

This clonotype occurred many times. The rearrangement uses TRBV29-1 and TRBJ2-7; 9 bases are a match to TRBD1. CDR3 length: 15 residues. Per the germline V gene, CDR1 is SQVTM and CDR2 is ANQGSEA. Germline trimming cut 4 bases from V and 2 bases from J; bases unmatched to any gene: 9. The CDR3 coding sequence is TGCAGCGTTGTGGCTGGGACAGGGATTACCTACGAGCAGTACTTC. Protein: CSVVAGTGITYEQYF.

V gene TRBV27 combines with J gene TRBJ2-6; possibly TRBD1 for D (5 bases). CDR3 length: 16 residues. Germline lookup yields CDR1 MNHEY and CDR2 SMNVEV (reference sequence). Trimming took off 7 bases at V and 2 bases at J, with 15 bases between the two ends. For the CDR3, the DNA is TGTGCCAGCACCTTAAATCCCAGGGCTGGGGCCAACGTCCTGACTTTC. It yields the protein CASTLNPRAGANVLTF.

This clonotype occurred many times. The rearrangement joins TRBV28 to TRBJ1-5; D is unclear. Germline-derived CDR1 and CDR2 are MDHEN and SYDVKM. The V gene lost 6 bases and the J gene lost 0 bases, with 9 bases spanning the gap. The CDR3 has 14 residues. CDR3 residues: CASRRPYSNQPQHF. In nucleotides, the CDR3 is TGTGCCAGCAGGAGACCCTATAGCAATCAGCCCCAGCATTTT.

This clonotype has a handful of counts. This chain connects TRBV28 to TRBJ2-1; D is unclear. Between the trimmed V and J ends, which lost 2 bases and 9 bases, there was a span of 5 bases. The CDR3 is 11 amino acids. The germline CDR1 and CDR2 sequences are MDHEN and SYDVKM. This chain's CDR3 is CASSLSPEQFF. CDR3 nucleotides: TGTGCCAGCAGTTTAAGCCCTGAGCAGTTCTTC.

In this sample, this clonotype turned up a few times. The chain combines TRBV6-5 with TRBJ2-5; tentative D call: TRBD2 (6 bases). The CDR3 spans 14 residues. V lost 2 bases and J lost 4, with 11 bases in between. CDR1 MNHEY and CDR2 SVGAGI come from the germline V gene. CDR3 sequence (DNA): TGTGCCAGCAGTTACGGCGGGGTAGGAGAGACCCAGTACTTC. It translates to CASSYGGVGETQYF.

The chain joins TRBV7-9 to TRBJ2-7; D not resolved. Per the germline V gene, CDR1 is SEHNR and CDR2 is FQNEAQ (reference sequence). V was clipped by 1 base and J by 9 bases, with 10 bases between them. The CDR3 has 12 amino acids. Written as DNA, the CDR3 is TGTGCCAGCAGCTTAGTTTCAGCCGCGCAGTACTTC. It codes for CASSLVSAAQYF. The full variable domain, rest sourced from reference TRBV7-9 and TRBJ2-7, is DTGVSQNPRHKITKRGQNVTFRCDPISEHNRLYWYRQTLGQGPEFLTYFQNEAQLEKSRLLSDRFSAERPKGSFSTLEIQRTEQGDSAMYLCASSLVSAAQYFGPGTRLTVT.

The chain has TRBV7-9 and TRBJ2-3, with 7 positions matching TRBD2. Trimming at V came to 10 bases and at J to 1 base, leaving 14 bases not matched to a gene. CDR1 is SEHNR and CDR2 is FQNEAQ in the germline V gene (reference sequence). The CDR3 runs 16 residues. The chain's CDR3 is CAIYPASGNRTDTQYF. In nucleotides, the CDR3 is TGTGCCATCTACCCCGCTAGCGGAAATCGCACAGATACGCAGTATTTT.

In this sample, this clonotype turned up once. CDR3 sequence reads: CASSPRTSGRANEQFF. The CDR3 DNA reads TGTGCCAGCAGCCCCCGGACTAGCGGGAGGGCGAATGAGCAGTTCTTC. This rearrangement joins TRBV7-8 to TRBJ2-1; 15 bases agree with TRBD2. CDR1 and CDR2 from the germline V gene are SGHVS and FQNEAQ. The CDR3 runs 16 residues. V trimming: 5 bases; J trimming: 7 bases; junction bases outside the gene matches: 6.

This chain links TRBV28 with TRBJ2-2; TRBD1 or TRBD2 may be the D gene (6 bases each). The ends were cut back, 5 bases at V and 4 bases at J, with 20 bases in the middle. There are 17 residues in the CDR3. Germline V gene data show CDR1 as MDHEN and CDR2 as SYDVKM. The CDR3 here is CASSPRLGGTATGELFF. The CDR3 DNA sequence: TGTGCCAGCAGTCCCCGTCTAGGGGGGACCGCCACCGGGGAGCTGTTTTTT.

This sequence joins TRBV18 and TRBJ1-1; TRBD1 might be the D (6 bases). The CDR3 length is 16 residues. V lost 2 bases and J lost 4, with 17 bases in between. Germline loops: CDR1 KGHSH, CDR2 LQKENI. The CDR3 spells CASSPGGGQQFTEAFF. The DNA of the CDR3 is TGTGCCAGCTCACCAGGGGGGGGGCAACAGTTCACTGAAGCTTTCTTT.